Included here is one T cell receptor beta chain sequence, with context. What antigen it recognizes has not been identified. Within one base of it there is no much larger clone, and no base qualities were kept. Enrolling through a virtual design, the prospective study's participants ranged in age from roughly 18 to 90 years and lived across about two dozen United States geographic areas. Cohort assignment in the prospective study relied on participant-reported clinical history from a screening survey and a study questionnaire. Exposed participants were defined as having been in contact with someone with a PCR-confirmed or clinician-diagnosed COVID-19 case within 2 weeks of study entry. In the prospective study, mobile phlebotomists collected whole blood, serum and a nasopharyngeal or oropharyngeal swab from each participant. Participants in the prospective study had the option to provide additional blood draws and questionnaires over a 2-month period. Prospective study blood samples were shipped either frozen or at room temperature before DNA extraction.

The data derive from a study of blood T cell repertoires in COVID-19 (dated by TCRdb to 2020 to 2021). With respect to the entire study: Collaborator samples came from the United States, Italy and Spain and covered acute and convalescent phases of COVID-19. The material from the prospective study consisted of cDNA or gDNA derived from T cells, B-cell-depleted T cells, or PBMCs. The dataset comprised deeply sampled blood TCRbeta repertoires from subjects exposed to, actively infected with, or recovered from COVID-19. The repertoires were released in a freely available public database intended as a resource for research on the immune response to SARS-CoV-2. Samples came from the ongoing ImmuneRACE study (first 160 participants) plus 1,254 subjects from 6 global collaborators. A de-identified subject ID, COVID-19 status, age in years and sex were almost always included in the sample metadata. HLA class I and class II types, where available, came from metadata supplied by the sample provider rather than from assay-based typing. General conclusions and limits of the study: The amount of clinical and demographic metadata varied by source and participant and was provided uncurated.

TCRbeta CDR3 regions were amplified from genomic DNA by means of the immunoSEQ Assay, a bias-controlled multiplex PCR. The paper's data handling went like this. The number of nucleated cells in each sample was estimated from the amplification of reference gene primers within the assay. To quantify the absolute abundance of each unique TCRbeta CDR3 rearrangement, sequence reads were collapsed and filtered. For each sample, productive Simpson clonality was calculated as the square root of Simpson's diversity index across productive rearrangements. As stored in TCRdb, this immuneACCESS dataset retains in-frame rearrangements with V and J assigned. A fraction of the clones does not appear; measured against another copy, unresolved V genes explain less than half of the discrepancy, and the remainder lacks a known reason. The V and J calls and clone size come from that table; D and trimming were worked out from the DNA. The sample contains 150,000 to 200,000 clones, over 80% of them found a single time. Clones ranked in the top ten supply roughly 4.9% of the sample.

The sequence derives from a man between 65 and 85 years old who had been exposed to COVID-19. The sample taken for sequencing was PBMCs or T cells enriched from blood (not recorded which).

The DNA sequence follows: TGTGCCAGCAGCCTATGGGGGGGAAGGAAACTGTTTTTT. Its translation is CASSLWGGRKLFF. The rearranged segments are TRBV5-6 and TRBJ1-4, and perhaps TRBD1 as D gene, on 5 matching bases. V is clipped by 4 bases and J by 11 bases, and the sequence between their germline boundaries is 15 bases long. The germline V gene supplies CDR1 SGHDT and CDR2 YYEEEE. The CDR3, cysteine through phenylalanine, is 13 amino acids long. Only the CDR3 DNA stays, 39 bases, in frame from base 1.